This TCR beta chain was profiled in a study of cytomegalovirus exposure and HLA in healthy donors. Study-wide results and limits: It was reportedly the case that the classifier diagnosed cytomegalovirus status with high specificity and sensitivity.

Both 60 Vbeta primers and 13 Jbeta primers went into the PCR. Profiled with immunoSEQ multiplex PCR; TCRdb holds only in-frame clones, not every one. The sample lists approximately 190,000 clones, roughly 76% occurring once. Note on this clone: Its cognate antigen is unknown. The junction departs from the called germline gene at one end, perhaps through a read error.

The sequence derives from a woman in her 30s in good health and CMV-seropositive. Sequencing was performed on PBMCs.

The CDR3 region is CSAESPPLTRF. The DNA for the CDR3 is TGCAGTGCCGAATCCCCCCCCCTGACTCGATTC. The V call is TRBV20-1, the J call TRBJ2-7, with D hard to call. The CDR3 extends over 11 amino acids. Germline V gene lookup returns CDR1 DFQATT and CDR2 SNEGSKA (reference sequence).